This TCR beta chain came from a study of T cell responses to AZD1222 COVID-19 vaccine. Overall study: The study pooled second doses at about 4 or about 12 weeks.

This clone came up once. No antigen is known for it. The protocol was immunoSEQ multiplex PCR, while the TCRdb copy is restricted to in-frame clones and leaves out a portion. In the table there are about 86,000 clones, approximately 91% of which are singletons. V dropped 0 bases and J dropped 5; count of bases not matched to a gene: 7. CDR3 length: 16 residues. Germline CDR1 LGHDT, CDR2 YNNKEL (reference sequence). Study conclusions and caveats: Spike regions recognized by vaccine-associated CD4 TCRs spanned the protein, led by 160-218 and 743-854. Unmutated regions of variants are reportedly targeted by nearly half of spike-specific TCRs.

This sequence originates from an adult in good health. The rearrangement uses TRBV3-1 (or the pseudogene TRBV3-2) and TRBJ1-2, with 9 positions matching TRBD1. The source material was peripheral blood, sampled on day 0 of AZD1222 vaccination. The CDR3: CASSQDSGQGGYGYTF. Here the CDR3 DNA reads TGTGCCAGCAGCCAAGACTCGGGACAGGGAGGATATGGCTACACCTTC.